This T cell receptor (beta chain) stems from a study of blood T cell repertoires in COVID-19. A PCR-confirmed or clinician-diagnosed COVID-19 case had contacted exposed participants within 2 weeks of entry. Profiling relied on immunoSEQ multiplex PCR, and the TCRdb table lists in-frame clones only, not all of them. The table shows hundreds of thousands of clones, with roughly four fifths occurring only once. The CDR3 contains 14 residues. Trimming took off 0 bases at V and 4 bases at J, with 10 bases between the two ends. Germline loops: CDR1 SGHRS, CDR2 YFSETQ. This TCR was recovered from a woman aged 45 to 65 who had been exposed to COVID-19. Sequenced sample: PBMCs or T cells enriched from blood (not recorded which). The J gene is TRBJ1-1, the V gene TRBV5-1; weak D call: TRBD1 (5 bases). CDR3 DNA sequence: TGCGCCAGCAGCTTGGCGGGGGGTATCACTGAAGCTTTCTTT. This codes for CASSLAGGITEAFF.